The next 32 T cell receptor beta chains were all read from a single sample in a study of OX40 agonist ivuxolimab in advanced cancers. Generated by immunoSEQ multiplex PCR, the TCRdb table keeps only in-frame clones and is missing some. The sample contains 50,000 to 75,000 clones, over 80% of which appear only once. Sequenced here: CD4+ or CD8+ T cells sorted from blood, sampled in a trial of the OX40 agonist ivuxolimab. The receptor source for this set is an adult with an advanced solid tumor such as melanoma, head and neck, liver or kidney cancer.

The V and J genes are TRBV30 and TRBJ2-3, with 12 bases that match TRBD2. The germline V gene has CDR1 GTSNPN and CDR2 SVGIG (reference sequence). V dropped 4 bases and J dropped 4; count of bases not matched to a gene: 0. This CDR3 region has 13 residues. CDR3 protein: CAWTSGGADTQYF. The CDR3 DNA is TGTGCCTGGACTAGCGGGGGGGCAGATACGCAGTATTTT. The full variable domain, in which reference TRBV30 and TRBJ2-3 provide the parts outside the CDR3, is SQTIHQWPATLVQPVGSPLSLECTVEGTSNPNLYWYRQAAGRGLQLLFYSVGIGQISSEVPQNLSASRPQDRQFILSSKKLLLSDSGFYLCAWTSGGADTQYFGPGTRLTVL.

This clone was seen more than once but under ten times. The chain links TRBV18 to TRBJ2-5; D may be TRBD1 or TRBD2 (5 bases each). This CDR3 spans 14 amino acids. Germline loops: CDR1 KGHSH, CDR2 LQKENI. V lost 3 bases and J 2 bases, leaving 10 bases between the germline ends. The CDR3 DNA sequence: TGTGCCAGCTCACCGCGGGCAGGGCAAGAGACCCAGTACTTC. It is translated as CASSPRAGQETQYF.

This clone is a singleton in its sample. The chain carries TRBV7-2 and TRBJ2-7, with a possible D match to TRBD2 (5 bases). V dropped 5 bases and J dropped 0 bases, with 8 bases sitting between them. Germline values: CDR1 SGHTA, CDR2 FQGNSA. The CDR3 has 13 residues. CDR3 in DNA: TGTGCCAGCAGCGACACTAGCTCCTACGAGCAGTACTTC. Translated: CASSDTSSYEQYF.

The chain couples TRBV4-1 to TRBJ2-7; D not resolved. From germline, CDR1 is MGHRA and CDR2 YSYEKL. The CDR3 runs 15 residues. V lost 4 bases and J lost 4, with 17 bases in between. Written as DNA, the CDR3 is TGCGCCAGCAGCCCCAACGTGGGATTCACATACGAGCAGTACTTC. Translation gives CASSPNVGFTYEQYF.

The chain uses TRBV7-2 and TRBJ2-3; 8 nucleotides agree with TRBD2. V dropped 2 bases and J dropped 1; count of bases not matched to a gene: 5. The CDR3 runs to 16 residues. Germline lookup yields CDR1 SGHTA and CDR2 FQGNSA. The DNA for the CDR3 is TGTGCCAGCAGCTTATCTACACTAGCGGGCACAGATACGCAGTATTTT. This sequence encodes CASSLSTLAGTDTQYF.

V is TRBV27 and J is TRBJ2-5, with TRBD2 identical over 7 bases. With 0 bases clipped from V and 5 bases from J, the junction kept 9 bases outside the gene matches. The CDR3 has 16 amino acids. Germline-derived CDR1 and CDR2 are MNHEY and SMNVEV (reference sequence). The CDR3 region has the DNA TGTGCCAGCAGTTTATCGTTGGGAGGGCCGAGGGAGACCCAGTACTTC. Translated: CASSLSLGGPRETQYF.

The CDR3, as DNA: TGTGCCAGCAGCGTAGCCCCGACTAGCCCAGAGACCCAGTACTTC. Translated, it gives CASSVAPTSPETQYF. V gene TRBV9 combines with J gene TRBJ2-5; 7 nucleotides line up with TRBD2. V dropped 0 bases and J dropped 4; count of bases not matched to a gene: 6. CDR1 is SGDLS and CDR2 is YYNGEE in the germline V gene. This CDR3 has 15 residues.

This clone was detected only once. This chain links TRBV5-6 with TRBJ2-5; TRBD1 matches at 9 bases. Looked up from germline, CDR1 is SGHDT and CDR2 is YYEEEE. Trimming at V came to 1 base and at J to 5 bases, leaving 6 bases not matched to a gene. The CDR3 loop spans 15 amino acids. DNA for the CDR3: TGTGCCAGCAGCTTGAGGACAGGGGATGGGGAGACCCAGTACTTC. Its protein product is CASSLRTGDGETQYF.

J is TRBJ1-6 and V is TRBV6-5; maybe TRBD1 (5 bases). CDR1 and CDR2 (germline): MNHEY, SVGAGI. The CDR3 length is 15 residues. The germline V and J ends were trimmed by 8 bases and 0 bases, with 11 bases remaining between them. CDR3: CASRGTFSYNSPLHF. The CDR3 coding sequence is TGTGCCAGCCGAGGGACCTTCTCCTATAATTCACCCCTCCACTTT.

The chain uses TRBV29-1 and TRBJ2-1, with TRBD1 identical over 7 bases. This CDR3 is 12 amino acids long. With V trimmed by 2 bases and J by 6 bases, 1 base remained unmatched. The germline V gene encodes CDR1 SQVTM and CDR2 ANQGSEA. CDR3 nucleotides: TGCAGCGTTGAACGACAGGGCAATGAGCAGTTCTTC. Translating gives CSVERQGNEQFF.

This chain joins TRBV5-5 and TRBJ2-3, with TRBD2 matching over 9 bases. The ends lost 1 base at V and 3 bases at J; junction bases unmatched: 9. Germline V gives CDR1 SGHKS, CDR2 YYEKEE (reference sequence). This CDR3 is 17 amino acids long. Here the CDR3 DNA reads TGTGCCAGCAGCTTGTCGTTGCTAGCGGGACTTACAGATACGCAGTATTTT. Its protein product is CASSLSLLAGLTDTQYF.

V gene TRBV5-4 combines with J gene TRBJ2-2; TRBD2 matches 9 bases. Germline assignment: CDR1 SGHNT and CDR2 YYREEE (reference sequence). The trim removed 4 bases at V and 5 bases at J, leaving 9 bases unmatched. The CDR3 has 16 amino acids. This CDR3 is CASSPIAGVNTGELFF. The CDR3 nucleotides read TGTGCCAGCAGCCCGATAGCGGGAGTGAATACCGGGGAGCTGTTTTTT.

The chain recombines TRBV28 with TRBJ1-5, with D possibly being TRBD1 (6 bases). V lost 6 bases, J lost 4 bases, and 13 bases lay in between. This CDR3 region has 14 residues. Germline assignment: CDR1 MDHEN and CDR2 SYDVKM. CDR3 loop: CASRGGQTNQPQHF. Here the CDR3 DNA reads TGTGCCAGCAGAGGAGGACAGACAAATCAGCCCCAGCATTTT. Full variable domain (remainder filled in from reference TRBV28 and TRBJ1-5): DVKVTQSSRYLVKRTGEKVFLECVQDMDHENMFWYRQDPGLGLRLIYFSYDVKMKEKGDIPEGYSVSREKKERFSLILESASTNQTSMYLCASRGGQTNQPQHFGDGTRLSIL.

This clone has only one observation. The J gene is TRBJ1-1, the V gene TRBV25-1, with D hard to call. Trimming cost V 7 bases and J 5 bases, with 14 bases left between them. There are 13 residues in the CDR3. From germline, CDR1 is MGHDK and CDR2 SYGVNS. Written as DNA, the CDR3 is TGTGCCAGCATCTCGCCATGGGATACTGAAGCTTTCTTT. This codes for CASISPWDTEAFF.

The chain employs TRBV5-1 and TRBJ2-2; 8 nucleotides match TRBD1. The CDR3 sequence is 16 residues long. The V gene's germline CDR1 is SGHRS and CDR2 YFSETQ. V was pared by 4 bases and J by 4 bases, with 9 bases of the junction left unmatched. The CDR3 coding sequence is TGCGCCAGCAGCCCACAAGGACAGGGTCGCACCGGGGAGCTGTTTTTT. It codes for CASSPQGQGRTGELFF.

This clone was seen only a few times. The rearrangement joins TRBV6-6 to TRBJ2-5, with D perhaps given as TRBD1 or TRBD2 (6 bases each). Trimming left V 9 bases short and J 5 bases short, with 13 bases between. Germline V gene data show CDR1 as MNHNY and CDR2 as SVGAGI (reference sequence). The CDR3 length is 12 residues. The CDR3 sequence is CASKQGRETQYF. For the CDR3, the DNA is TGTGCCAGTAAGCAGGGGAGGGAGACCCAGTACTTC.

The rearrangement links TRBV2 to TRBJ1-2, with D perhaps matching TRBD1 (6 bases). CDR1 SNHLY and CDR2 FYNNEI come from the germline V gene. V was clipped by 5 bases and J by 2 bases, with 9 bases between them. The CDR3 length is 13 residues. CDR3 region: CASSHGTNYGYTF. For the CDR3, the DNA is TGTGCCAGCAGTCACGGGACAAACTATGGCTACACCTTC.

This clone is a singleton in its sample. The gene calls are TRBV5-1 and TRBJ2-5, with TRBD2 identical over 8 bases. From germline, CDR1 is SGHRS and CDR2 YFSETQ. CDR3 length: 15 residues. The V and J ends lost 6 bases and 3 bases, in that order; junction bases with no gene match: 10. The CDR3 here is CASIPGRGAKETQYF. The CDR3, as DNA: TGCGCCAGCATCCCTGGGCGGGGGGCCAAAGAGACCCAGTACTTC. The whole variable domain, filled in from reference TRBV5-1 and TRBJ2-5, reads KAGVTQTPRYLIKTRGQQVTLSCSPISGHRSVSWYQQTPGQGLQFLFEYFSETQRNKGNFPGRFSGRQFSNSRSEMNVSTLELGDSALYLCASIPGRGAKETQYFGPGTRLLVL.

This CDR3 is CAWTDPGTGEGKLFF. For the CDR3, the DNA is TGTGCCTGGACCGACCCCGGGACAGGGGAGGGAAAACTGTTTTTT. The rearrangement joins TRBV30 to TRBJ1-4; 10 nucleotides agree with TRBD1. Germline values: CDR1 GTSNPN, CDR2 SVGIG (reference sequence). The CDR3 contains 15 residues. V lost 4 bases and J lost 10; bases outside the gene matches: 12.

This rearrangement joins TRBV11-2 to TRBJ2-2; tentatively, D is TRBD1 (6 bases). With 6 bases removed from V and 0 bases from J, the gap between germline ends came to 11 bases. Germline V gives CDR1 SGHAT, CDR2 FQNNGV. The CDR3 covers 15 residues. CDR3 DNA sequence: TGTGCCAGCAGTTACAGGGCGCCGAACACCGGGGAGCTGTTTTTT. It yields the protein CASSYRAPNTGELFF.

This sequence joins TRBV11-3 and TRBJ2-2; no clear D. CDR1 and CDR2 from the germline V gene are SGHNT and YENEEA. The CDR3 contains 13 residues. V was cut by 2 bases and J by 6 bases, with 7 bases left in between. In DNA, the CDR3 is TGTGCCAGCAGCTTAAGGGTTGCCGGGGAGCTGTTTTTT. Protein: CASSLRVAGELFF.

The V call is TRBV4-1, the J call TRBJ1-5; D is ambiguous. Trimming removed 1 base from V and 2 bases from J, with 15 bases in between. The CDR3 is made up of 17 amino acids. Per the germline V gene, CDR1 is MGHRA and CDR2 is YSYEKL. This chain's CDR3 is CASSQGGFIYGNQPQHF. The CDR3 DNA reads as TGCGCCAGCAGCCAAGGGGGTTTTATCTACGGCAATCAGCCCCAGCATTTT.

V usage is TRBV5-6 and J usage is TRBJ2-5, with unresolved D. The CDR3 runs 15 residues. Germline CDR1 and CDR2: SGHDT and YYEEEE. The V end was cut by 4 bases, the J end by 0 bases, with 13 bases between. The CDR3 here is CASSPEGGYQETQYF. The CDR3 DNA is TGTGCCAGCAGCCCGGAAGGCGGCTACCAAGAGACCCAGTACTTC.

J is TRBJ1-2 and V is TRBV11-2; tentatively, D is TRBD1 (5 bases). V lost 0 bases, J lost 5 bases, and 10 bases lay in between. There are 14 residues in the CDR3. Germline loops: CDR1 SGHAT, CDR2 FQNNGV. CDR3 in DNA: TGTGCCAGCAGCTTAGAGAACGGGGGTTATGGCTACACCTTC. Translating it yields CASSLENGGYGYTF.

This clone was picked up one time. V usage is TRBV7-9 and J usage is TRBJ2-7; the D gene is possibly TRBD2 (6 bases). The CDR3 is made up of 13 amino acids. Trimming shortened V by 8 bases and J by 0 bases, and 11 bases separated the two germline ends. CDR1 and CDR2 (germline): SEHNR, FQNEAQ (reference sequence). CDR3 sequence reads: CASGRGTSYEQYF. CDR3 DNA sequence: TGTGCCAGCGGGCGGGGCACCTCCTACGAGCAGTACTTC.

The genes are TRBV5-6 and TRBJ2-3, with unresolved D. CDR1 and CDR2 from the germline V gene are SGHDT and YYEEEE. Deletions cut 3 bases from V and 4 bases from J, with 12 bases between. The CDR3 consists of 14 residues. The CDR3, as DNA: TGTGCCAGCAGCTCGTATCGCGTTCCAGATACGCAGTATTTT. It translates to CASSSYRVPDTQYF.

The J gene is TRBJ1-4, the V gene TRBV5-1; no reliable D call. This CDR3 is built from 14 residues. The germline gives CDR1 SGHRS, CDR2 YFSETQ. V dropped 4 bases and J dropped 4 bases, with 11 bases sitting between them. The DNA of the CDR3 is TGCGCCAGCAGCCTGGGGATGGGTAATGAAAAACTGTTTTTT. It codes for CASSLGMGNEKLFF.

Only one count was recorded for this clone. This sequence joins TRBV7-9 and TRBJ2-7, with D perhaps matching TRBD1 or TRBD2 (6 bases each). The CDR3 loop spans 17 amino acids. V was pared by 4 bases and J by 4 bases, with 23 bases between. Per the germline V gene, CDR1 is SEHNR and CDR2 is FQNEAQ (reference sequence). Written as DNA, the CDR3 is TGTGCCAGCAGCTGGGGGGAAACAGGGAGGAGGAGGTACGAGCAGTACTTC. Residues: CASSWGETGRRRYEQYF. Complete variable domain (other parts from reference TRBV7-9 and TRBJ2-7): DTGVSQNPRHKITKRGQNVTFRCDPISEHNRLYWYRQTLGQGPEFLTYFQNEAQLEKSRLLSDRFSAERPKGSFSTLEIQRTEQGDSAMYLCASSWGETGRRRYEQYFGPGTRLTVT.

The V call is TRBV5-1, the J call TRBJ2-5; D assignment may be TRBD1 or TRBD2 (5 bases each). V shed 1 base and J shed 5 bases, with 15 bases lying between them. From germline, CDR1 is SGHRS and CDR2 YFSETQ. The CDR3 sequence is 15 residues long. The CDR3 DNA reads as TGCGCCAGCAGCTTGCTTGGGACCTCCCGGGAGACCCAGTACTTC. This encodes CASSLLGTSRETQYF.

The rearrangement links TRBV5-5 to TRBJ1-1, with 8 bases fitting TRBD1. Germline V gene data show CDR1 as SGHKS and CDR2 as YYEKEE (reference sequence). The CDR3 is 13 amino acids. J was trimmed by 4 bases and V by 2 bases; bases with no gene match: 1. CDR3: CASSFTGGTEAFF. The CDR3 bases are TGTGCCAGCAGCTTCACAGGGGGCACTGAAGCTTTCTTT.

This chain links TRBV9 with TRBJ2-7, with D possibly matching TRBD1 (5 bases). Looked up from germline, CDR1 is SGDLS and CDR2 is YYNGEE. The CDR3 runs 12 residues. Trimming left V 4 bases short and J 3 bases short, with 8 bases between. In DNA, the CDR3 is TGTGCCAGCAGCCTCCAGGGCTACGAGCAGTACTTC. Its protein product is CASSLQGYEQYF.

The J gene is TRBJ1-5, the V gene TRBV6-5; the D is unclear. V was trimmed by 4 bases and J by 7 bases, leaving 11 bases between them. From germline, CDR1 is MNHEY and CDR2 SVGAGI. The CDR3 loop spans 13 amino acids. DNA for the CDR3: TGTGCCAGCAGTTCCATGACGGGACAGCCCCAGCATTTT. Its translation is CASSSMTGQPQHF.